The T cell receptor (beta chain) described here comes from a study of somatic mutations in cytotoxic T cells in rheumatoid arthritis (TCRdb year 2017). For the study in its entirety: Peripheral blood (just under 31 ml EDTA) was collected from patients immediately after diagnosis and before any treatment began. Some V beta antibody-stained T-cell populations were flow-sorted on a FACSAria II or Sony SH800 at nearly 100% purity, and sorted V beta1+ cells also underwent TCRB sequencing. In newly diagnosed rheumatoid arthritis without treatment, the study examined if expanded CD8+ T-cell clones harbor somatic mutations, relying on TCRB deep sequencing to characterize clonality. For roughly 63 rheumatoid arthritis patients and fewer than 25 healthy controls, TCRB deep sequencing was carried out. Patients and controls did not essentially differ in median age, which was nearly identical between the groups.

V is reduced by 6 bases and J by 7 bases, leaving a spacing of 9 bases between them. The CDR3 goes from the cysteine to the phenylalanine over 12 residues. Only the CDR3 part of the read is kept: 36 bases, read in frame from the first base. Taken from the germline V gene (reference sequence), the CDR1 and CDR2 loops are MNHEY and SMNVEV. The paper's findings and limits, for the study overall: No adjustment for multiple comparisons was made for the slight TRBV07 underrepresentation in patients. The antigen targets of the expanded CD8+ clones were unknown, and absence from virus-specific databases did not rule out viral specificity. In about an eighth of the roughly 65 patients the largest CD8+ clone exceeded 20% of CD8+ cells, and several identical CD8+ TCRB sequences were shared between blood and synovial fluid. CD8+ T-cell clonality in rheumatoid arthritis patients was not significantly different from that in age-matched healthy controls. Healthy controls showed no age-related increase in CD8+ clonality, whereas patients did (Spearman r of about 0.53).

A word on this clone: Its antigen specificity is not known. No quality values exist for individual bases; no much larger clone is one base distant.

CD4+ and CD8+ cells were isolated by positive magnetic bead selection on an AutoMACS, and purity was checked by flow cytometry. Initial screening for clonal expansions relied on flow cytometry with a TCR V beta antibody panel, after which sorted CD8+ fractions underwent TCRB deep sequencing for characterization. Isolation of peripheral blood mononuclear cells was done through Ficoll-Paque PLUS density gradient separation. Using Nucleospin Tissue or Tissue XS kits, DNA was extracted from CD4-enriched, CD8-enriched or PBMC samples, with quantification by a Qubit 2.0 fluorometer. Sequencing of TCRB CDR3 was done on genomic DNA with the immunoSEQ assay. The authors processed their data as follows. Published virus-specific TCRB sequences were compared with patient CD8+ clones larger than 1%, and only a few matches were found. The analyses included only productive TCRB rearrangements. Clonality was calculated as a Shannon entropy-based productive clonality index, and a clone was defined by a unique TCRB CDR3 sequence. To calculate repertoire overlap between two samples, the template counts of each clone were considered relative to each sample's total templates. V-gene usage from TCRB sequencing and V-gene usage measured by flow cytometry were correlated (Spearman r of over 0.6). Here the immuneACCESS table is served through TCRdb, limited to in-frame sequences with V and J called. Missing clones are a known gap in these copies; in checked studies unresolved V genes cover under half, and the rest lacks a known reason. The V and J calls and clone size come from that table; D and trimming were worked out from the DNA. A total of 13,000 to 15,000 clones appear in this sample, 65% to 80% of them only once. About 10% of the sample goes to the ten largest clones.

The specimen sequenced was CD8+ T cells sorted from blood. This chain joins TRBV27 to TRBJ2-2; there is no confident call for the D gene. The sequence was obtained from an adult with rheumatoid arthritis. The sequenced DNA: TGTGCCAGCAGCAGCTACGGCGGGGAGCTGTTTTTT. Its protein reads: CASSSYGGELFF.